The 32 T cell receptor beta chains presented below share a single source sample, sequenced in a study of T cell responses to AZD1222 COVID-19 vaccine. The method was immunoSEQ multiplex PCR; TCRdb's version includes in-frame clones alone and lacks a portion of them. The sample holds some 58,000 clones; approximately 88% are singletons and the top ten take under 15%. Sequencing was performed on peripheral blood, taken on day 0 of AZD1222 vaccination. These receptors originate from an adult in good health.

As to this clone: This CDR3 is also generated by other DNA sequences in the sample. V usage is TRBV7-2 and J usage is TRBJ1-2, with a possible D match to TRBD1 (5 bases). Deletions cut 0 bases from V and 3 bases from J, with 5 bases between. Looked up from germline, CDR1 is SGHTA and CDR2 is FQGNSA. This CDR3 has 13 residues. The CDR3 is CASSLAGDYGYTF. CDR3 bases: TGTGCCAGCAGCTTAGCAGGGGACTATGGCTACACCTTC.

The rearrangement uses TRBV12-2 and TRBJ1-5; the tabulated D call, TRBD1, remains unverified against the DNA. TRBV12-2 is classified as a pseudogene. The CDR3 length is 16 residues. CDR3 bases: TGTGCAAGTCGCTTGGCCAGACAGGGTGGCAATCAGCCCCAGCATTTT. This encodes CASRLARQGGNQPQHF.

The genes are TRBV4-2 and TRBJ2-7; the match to TRBD2 covers 7 bases. From germline, CDR1 is LGHNA and CDR2 YNFKEQ. CDR3 length equals 16 residues. Unmatched junction bases numbered 5, after V lost 0 bases and J lost 0 bases. The CDR3 reads CASSQETGRPSYEQYF. CDR3 DNA: TGTGCCAGCAGCCAAGAGACCGGGAGGCCCTCCTACGAGCAGTACTTC.

The V call is TRBV15, the J call TRBJ2-3; 8 bases agree with TRBD2. The CDR3 length is 16 residues. In germline, CDR1 is LNHNV, CDR2 YYDKDF (reference sequence). The trim removed 2 bases at V and 4 bases at J, leaving 8 bases unmatched. The CDR3 region is CATSRPTGGSPDTQYF. CDR3 coding DNA: TGTGCCACCAGCAGACCGACGGGAGGGAGCCCAGATACGCAGTATTTT.

The genes are TRBV5-1 and TRBJ2-5, with 8 bases matching TRBD2. CDR3 size: 17 residues. CDR1 and CDR2 (germline): SGHRS, YFSETQ. V shed 5 bases, J shed 1 base, and the junction held 13 bases outside the gene matches. The CDR3 DNA sequence: TGCGCCAGCAGGCCCGGGGGGGGCGGAGGTTTCCAAGAGACCCAGTACTTC. It codes for CASRPGGGGGFQETQYF.

V gene TRBV4-1 combines with J gene TRBJ1-1; tentatively, D is TRBD1 (6 bases). The V gene's germline CDR1 is MGHRA and CDR2 YSYEKL. The length of the CDR3 is 14 residues. V was clipped by 5 bases and J by 0 bases, with 10 bases between them. The DNA of the CDR3 is TGCGCCAGCAGCTCCGGGACAATGAACACTGAAGCTTTCTTT. Translation gives CASSSGTMNTEAFF.

J is TRBJ2-3 and V is TRBV24-1; D perhaps matches TRBD2 (6 bases). With 5 bases removed from V and 11 bases from J, the gap between germline ends came to 22 bases. This CDR3 region has 15 residues. Germline loops: CDR1 KGHDR, CDR2 SFDVKD. CDR3 region: CATSGLGRLAAGQYF. CDR3 sequence (DNA): TGTGCCACCAGTGGCCTGGGGAGGCTAGCAGCGGGGCAGTATTTT.

This rearrangement joins TRBV3-1 (or the pseudogene TRBV3-2) to TRBJ2-2; D call uncertain. Germline loops: CDR1 LGHDT, CDR2 YNNKEL (reference sequence). Trimming took 1 base from V and 6 from J, leaving 15 bases between them. The CDR3 is made up of 16 amino acids. CDR3 sequence: CASSQAARLGAGELFF. The CDR3 nucleotides are TGTGCCAGCAGCCAAGCAGCCAGGTTGGGCGCCGGGGAGCTGTTTTTT.

The chain carries TRBV10-1 and TRBJ1-1; the D gene is possibly TRBD1 (6 bases). The length of the CDR3 is 14 residues. Per germline, CDR1 WNHNN and CDR2 SYGVQD (reference sequence). Between the trimmed V and J ends, which lost 7 bases and 3 bases, there was a span of 15 bases. CDR3 in DNA: TGCGCCAGCATCGAAGGGGGGCAGTACACTGAAGCTTTCTTT. It encodes CASIEGGQYTEAFF.

This clone came up a few times. This chain joins TRBV2 and TRBJ2-7; D is perhaps TRBD1 (5 bases). There are 15 residues in the CDR3. The V gene's germline CDR1 is SNHLY and CDR2 FYNNEI. V shed 3 bases and J shed 0 bases, with 12 bases lying between them. CDR3 nucleotide sequence: TGTGCCAGCAGTGACGCGACAGAGAGCTCCTACGAGCAGTACTTC. Protein product: CASSDATESSYEQYF.

V usage is TRBV3-1 (or the pseudogene TRBV3-2) and J usage is TRBJ2-1; D may correspond to TRBD1 or TRBD2 (5 bases each). The germline V gene encodes CDR1 LGHDT and CDR2 YNNKEL (reference sequence). The V gene lost 0 bases and the J gene lost 5 bases, with 14 bases spanning the gap. The CDR3 is made up of 16 amino acids. The DNA for the CDR3 is TGTGCCAGCAGCCAAGAGGCGGGCAGGGTGAACAATGAGCAGTTCTTC. Translated, it gives CASSQEAGRVNNEQFF.

The chain joins TRBV5-1 to TRBJ2-1; 8 bases align to TRBD1. The CDR3 loop spans 15 amino acids. V was pared by 7 bases and J by 7 bases, with 13 bases of the junction left unmatched. Germline-derived CDR1 and CDR2 are SGHRS and YFSETQ. Here the CDR3 DNA reads TGCGCCAGCTCCACCGATGGACAGGGCCAAAATGAGCAGTTCTTC. This codes for CASSTDGQGQNEQFF.

This clone was observed once. V and J are TRBV18 and TRBJ2-1; tentative D call: TRBD2 (5 bases). V was shortened by 2 bases and J by 0 bases, with 5 bases between the two germline ends. The CDR3 extends over 14 amino acids. Germline V gene lookup returns CDR1 KGHSH and CDR2 LQKENI. CDR3 DNA sequence: TGTGCCAGCTCACCAGGGAGCTCCTACAATGAGCAGTTCTTC. This translates into CASSPGSSYNEQFF.

The chain carries TRBV2 and TRBJ2-2; TRBD2 matches 8 bases. There are 15 residues in the CDR3. In germline, CDR1 is SNHLY, CDR2 FYNNEI. With 5 bases clipped from V and 0 bases from J, the junction kept 2 bases outside the gene matches. In DNA form, the CDR3 reads TGTGCCAGCAGTAATAGCGGGACGAACACCGGGGAGCTGTTTTTT. Residues: CASSNSGTNTGELFF.

Here the CDR3 reads CASSRSDHPTVNEQFF. CDR3 DNA: TGTGCCAGCAGCAGAAGCGACCACCCTACTGTAAATGAGCAGTTCTTC. The V gene is TRBV7-2, the J gene TRBJ2-1; D is ambiguous. CDR1 SGHTA and CDR2 FQGNSA come from the germline V gene. The CDR3 is 16 amino acids. V lost 5 bases to trimming and J lost 7 bases, with 21 bases between them.

The V call is TRBV29-1, the J call TRBJ1-2; a possible D gene is TRBD1 (5 bases). The CDR3 covers 13 residues. Germline V gene lookup returns CDR1 SQVTM and CDR2 ANQGSEA. Trimming left V 7 bases short and J 1 base short, with 13 bases between. CDR3 sequence reads: CSGGDGHNYGYTF. CDR3 sequence (DNA): TGCAGCGGGGGGGACGGCCATAACTATGGCTACACCTTC.

V is TRBV6-5 and J is TRBJ2-1; D is possibly TRBD1 or TRBD2 (6 bases each). This CDR3 spans 14 amino acids. The V end was cut by 6 bases, the J end by 6 bases, with 15 bases between. Germline CDR1 and CDR2: MNHEY and SVGAGI. CDR3 DNA: TGTGCCAGCAGAGGGGGGCCAACAGGCAATGAGCAGTTCTTC. Amino acid sequence: CASRGGPTGNEQFF.

The chain is built from TRBV19 and TRBJ1-5; 8 bases agree with TRBD1. CDR3 length equals 16 residues. Trimming cost V 5 bases and J 5 bases; bases outside gene matches: 11. CDR1 LNHDA and CDR2 SQIVND come from the germline V gene (reference sequence). CDR3 DNA: TGTGCCAGTAGTTCCTGGGGGACAGGCTTGGATCAGCCCCAGCATTTT. Its translation is CASSSWGTGLDQPQHF.

V gene TRBV6-2 or TRBV6-3 combines with J gene TRBJ1-5, with a weak D call TRBD1 (5 bases). Germline V lookup: CDR1 MNHEY, CDR2 SVGEGT. Trimming cost V 2 bases and J 5 bases, with 10 bases left between them. The CDR3 consists of 14 residues. The DNA for the CDR3 is TGTGCCAGCAGTTACCCAGGGAACGATCAGCCCCAGCATTTT. Residues: CASSYPGNDQPQHF.

The chain is built from TRBV30 and TRBJ1-6, with D unclear. Deletions cut 2 bases from V and 9 bases from J, with 8 bases between. The CDR3 is 12 residues long. From germline, CDR1 is GTSNPN and CDR2 SVGIG (reference sequence). CDR3 in amino acids: CAWSQRGSPLHF. Here the CDR3 DNA reads TGTGCCTGGAGTCAACGTGGTTCACCCCTCCACTTT.

J is TRBJ2-7 and V is TRBV28; unclear D gene. The CDR3 is 15 residues long. Trimming removed 2 bases from V and 0 bases from J, with 11 bases in between. Germline V gives CDR1 MDHEN, CDR2 SYDVKM. CDR3 sequence (DNA): TGTGCCAGCAGTTTAACGGCGGCAGGCTCCTACGAGCAGTACTTC. Its translation: CASSLTAAGSYEQYF.

This sequence joins TRBV6-4 and TRBJ2-7; 11 bases are a match to TRBD2. V lost 5 bases to trimming and J lost 7 bases; unmatched junction nucleotides: 4. Germline CDR1 MRHNA, CDR2 SNTAGT. The CDR3 loop spans 13 amino acids. The CDR3 protein is CASSLSGRDEQYF. The CDR3 region has the DNA TGTGCCAGCAGTCTTAGCGGGAGGGATGAGCAGTACTTC.

This chain's CDR3 is CASRAMAGAFYGYTF. CDR3 in DNA: TGTGCCAGTCGCGCAATGGCAGGGGCCTTCTATGGCTACACCTTC. This chain connects TRBV19 to TRBJ1-2; possible D gene TRBD1, 6 bases. Germline V gene sequence: CDR1 LNHDA, CDR2 SQIVND (reference sequence). There are 15 residues in the CDR3. V was clipped by 8 bases and J by 4 bases, with 20 bases between them.

This clone has just one count. CDR3 amino acids: CASSLQQGLSPLHF. For the CDR3, the DNA is TGTGCCAGCAGCTTGCAACAGGGGCTTTCACCCCTCCACTTT. The chain has TRBV5-6 and TRBJ1-6; TRBD1 aligns across 7 bases. The germline CDR1 and CDR2 sequences are SGHDT and YYEEEE. The CDR3 runs to 14 residues. Trimming took 1 base from V and 9 from J; bases not matched to a gene: 4.

This chain joins TRBV20-1 and TRBJ1-5, with D perhaps TRBD1 (5 bases). Germline values: CDR1 DFQATT, CDR2 SNEGSKA (reference sequence). Trimming shortened V by 3 bases and J by 2 bases, and 17 bases separated the two germline ends. This CDR3 contains 16 residues. The CDR3 region has the DNA TGCAGTGCTAGTGGATACGAGGGAGGGGGCAATCAGCCCCAGCATTTT. Its protein product is CSASGYEGGGNQPQHF.

The rearrangement uses TRBV19 and TRBJ2-1; 7 nucleotides match TRBD1. The CDR3 runs 13 residues. The V gene end was trimmed by 6 bases and the J gene end by 8 bases; junction bases not matched to a gene: 7. Per germline, CDR1 LNHDA and CDR2 SQIVND (reference sequence). CDR3 loop: CASRRIGGDEQFF. In DNA form, the CDR3 reads TGTGCCAGTAGGAGAATAGGGGGCGATGAGCAGTTCTTC.

In this sample, this clone turned up once. The V call is TRBV29-1, the J call TRBJ1-2; maybe TRBD1 (5 bases). V dropped 4 bases and J dropped 6 bases, with 12 bases sitting between them. The CDR3 length is 12 residues. Germline CDR1 and CDR2: SQVTM and ANQGSEA. CDR3: CSVGAGLDGYTF. CDR3 coding DNA: TGCAGCGTTGGGGCAGGGCTGGATGGCTACACCTTC. The full variable domain, completed using reference TRBV29-1 and TRBJ1-2, is SAVISQKPSRDICQRGTSLTIQCQVDSQVTMMFWYRQQPGQSLTLIATANQGSEATYESGFVIDKFPISRPNLTFSTLTVSNMSPEDSSIYLCSVGAGLDGYTFGSGTRLTVV.

A single count supports this clone. The J gene is TRBJ1-2, the V gene TRBV10-2; 7 nucleotides agree with TRBD1. V was clipped by 2 bases and J by 5 bases; unmatched bases: 2. This CDR3 contains 13 residues. Germline-derived CDR1 and CDR2 are WSHSY and SAAADI. The CDR3: CASSEGTAYGYTF. As DNA, the CDR3 is TGCGCCAGCAGTGAGGGGACAGCTTATGGCTACACCTTC.

This clone has a single count. The J gene is TRBJ2-3, the V gene TRBV5-1; D call uncertain. CDR1 SGHRS and CDR2 YFSETQ come from the germline V gene. The length of the CDR3 is 13 residues. V was pared by 0 bases and J by 2 bases, with 4 bases between. The CDR3 loop reads CASSLGHTDTQYF. The CDR3 nucleotides are TGCGCCAGCAGCTTGGGACACACAGATACGCAGTATTTT.

This rearrangement joins TRBV2 to TRBJ2-5, with TRBD2 matching over 7 bases. Trimming took 6 bases from V and 2 from J; bases not matched to a gene: 6. This CDR3 is 14 amino acids long. Looked up from germline, CDR1 is SNHLY and CDR2 is FYNNEI. CDR3 residues: CASRRGLGQETQYF. CDR3 in DNA: TGTGCCAGCAGGCGTGGACTAGGTCAAGAGACCCAGTACTTC.

The chain couples TRBV9 to TRBJ2-1; 7 nucleotides align to TRBD2. The V gene's germline CDR1 is SGDLS and CDR2 YYNGEE. The CDR3 consists of 17 residues. V shed 0 bases and J 5 bases; nucleotides not matched to a gene: 11. CDR3 DNA: TGTGCCAGCAGCGTAGGTTTTACGGCGGGAGTAGACAATGAGCAGTTCTTC. Amino acids: CASSVGFTAGVDNEQFF.

The J gene is TRBJ1-1, the V gene TRBV2; no definite D call. Per the germline V gene, CDR1 is SNHLY and CDR2 is FYNNEI. Trimming cost V 4 bases and J 4 bases, with 13 bases left between them. This CDR3 spans 14 amino acids. The CDR3 sequence: CASSGRTETTEAFF. CDR3 in DNA: TGTGCCAGCAGTGGAAGAACAGAAACCACTGAAGCTTTCTTT.